This T cell receptor (beta chain) was obtained from a study of cytotoxic CD8 clonotypes in ibrutinib-treated CLL. For the study at large: Specimens for response were gathered following a median about 11 months of therapy, spanning 6 to 36.

Here immunoSEQ multiplex PCR was the method, and the copy in TCRdb shows in-frame clones only, minus some. The sample comprises 140,000 to 150,000 clones, about 76% of which are singletons, and around 4.9% rests with the top ten. Germline V gene data show CDR1 as MNHEY and CDR2 as SVGAGI. The CDR3 sequence is 14 residues long. The V end was cut by 5 bases, the J end by 6 bases, with 17 bases between. Sequencing used PBMCs, obtained after 24 months of ibrutinib treatment. The chain is built from TRBV6-5 and TRBJ2-7, with D maybe TRBD1 (7 bases). The TCR sequence derives from a human donor with chronic lymphocytic leukemia. The CDR3 protein is CASSPEWRGREQYF. In DNA form, the CDR3 reads TGTGCCAGCAGTCCCGAGTGGAGGGGGCGCGAGCAGTACTTC.